Following are 17 T cell receptor beta chains from one sample sequenced in a study of blood T cell repertoires in COVID-19. The repertoire was sequenced with immunoSEQ multiplex PCR; TCRdb's copy has only in-frame clones and lacks some. The table records about 370,000 clones, more than 80% of them present only once. Sample: PBMCs or T cells enriched from blood (not recorded which). The origin of the receptors is a man younger than 30 who had recovered from COVID-19.

V usage is TRBV5-1 and J usage is TRBJ2-7; possible D gene TRBD1, 5 bases. The germline V and J ends were trimmed by 4 bases and 5 bases, with 13 bases remaining between them. Germline V gene sequence: CDR1 SGHRS, CDR2 YFSETQ. The CDR3 is 13 amino acids. CDR3 in DNA: TGCGCCAGCAGCGGGCCCCAGGGTGACGAGCAGTACTTC. This codes for CASSGPQGDEQYF.

The chain recombines TRBV6-2 or TRBV6-3 with TRBJ1-3; a possible D gene is TRBD1 (5 bases). V was shortened by 5 bases and J by 0 bases, with 8 bases between the two germline ends. CDR3 length: 14 residues. CDR1 MNHEY and CDR2 SVGEGT come from the germline V gene. CDR3 coding DNA: TGTGCCAGCAGTGACAGCTACTCTGGAAACACCATATATTTT. It encodes CASSDSYSGNTIYF.

This chain connects TRBV4-3 to TRBJ2-5; a weak D match, TRBD1 (5 bases). Trimming took 1 base from V and 4 from J, leaving 13 bases between them. Germline CDR1 reads LGHNA; CDR2 reads YSLEER. CDR3 length: 15 amino acids. CDR3: CASSQAQGRRETQYF. The CDR3 region has the DNA TGCGCCAGCAGCCAAGCGCAGGGCCGTAGAGAGACCCAGTACTTC.

The chain is built from TRBV2 and TRBJ1-1, with a tentative D call TRBD1 (6 bases). The CDR3 loop spans 12 amino acids. Trimming took off 2 bases at V and 9 bases at J, with 10 bases between the two ends. CDR1 SNHLY and CDR2 FYNNEI come from the germline V gene. DNA of the CDR3: TGTGCCAGCAGTGAATCGGGACAACAAGCTTTCTTT. Translating gives CASSESGQQAFF.

The chain joins TRBV12-3 or TRBV12-4 to TRBJ1-5, with D maybe TRBD1 (6 bases). This CDR3 spans 13 amino acids. V was cut by 5 bases and J by 6 bases, with 11 bases left in between. The CDR3 is CASSRQVRQPQHF. In nucleotides, the CDR3 is TGTGCCAGCAGTCGACAGGTTCGTCAGCCCCAGCATTTT.

This clone was counted between two and nine times. V usage is TRBV14 and J usage is TRBJ1-1, with D perhaps TRBD1 (5 bases). This CDR3 region has 12 residues. Trimming pared 6 bases from V and 7 bases from J, leaving 12 bases between. CDR1 SGHDN and CDR2 FVKESK come from the germline V gene. CDR3 sequence reads: CASRRDSREAFF. CDR3 nucleotides: TGTGCCAGCAGACGCGACAGTCGTGAAGCTTTCTTT.

The gene calls are TRBV6-5 and TRBJ2-7, with 7 bases lining up with TRBD2. This CDR3 has 15 residues. V dropped 0 bases and J dropped 3; count of bases not matched to a gene: 5. The germline gives CDR1 MNHEY, CDR2 SVGAGI. CDR3 sequence (DNA): TGTGCCAGCAGTTACTCCGGGACTACCCACTACGAGCAGTACTTC. Amino acid sequence: CASSYSGTTHYEQYF.

V gene TRBV6-5 combines with J gene TRBJ2-1; D may be TRBD2 (6 bases). The CDR3 spans 14 residues. The germline CDR1 and CDR2 sequences are MNHEY and SVGAGI. Between the trimmed V and J ends, which lost 5 bases and 7 bases, there was a span of 15 bases. The CDR3 sequence: CASSRDPAGNEQFF. The CDR3 DNA follows: TGTGCCAGCAGTCGGGACCCCGCGGGGAATGAGCAGTTCTTC.

This clone appeared once. J is TRBJ2-5 and V is TRBV4-1; tentative D call: TRBD2 (5 bases). The CDR3 contains 16 residues. V was pared by 1 base and J by 2 bases, with 14 bases between. The germline V gene has CDR1 MGHRA and CDR2 YSYEKL. The CDR3 loop is CASSQGVSEVQETQYF. In DNA, the CDR3 is TGCGCCAGCAGCCAAGGGGTTAGCGAAGTACAAGAGACCCAGTACTTC.

This clone came up a few times. This sample includes further DNA sequences coding for the same CDR3. The J gene is TRBJ2-7, the V gene TRBV18; 12 bases align to TRBD2. The CDR3 runs to 15 residues. CDR1 is KGHSH, CDR2 LQKENI, per germline. After removal of 3 bases from V and 1 base from J, the junction contained 1 base not matched to a gene. CDR3 in amino acids: CASSPTSGGSYEQYF. CDR3 in DNA: TGTGCCAGCTCACCTACTAGCGGGGGGTCCTACGAGCAGTACTTC. The variable domain in full, with the rest retrieved from reference TRBV18 and TRBJ2-7, is NAGVMQNPRHLVRRRGQEARLRCSPMKGHSHVYWYRQLPEEGLKFMVYLQKENIIDESGMPKERFSAEFPKEGPSILRIQQVVRGDSAAYFCASSPTSGGSYEQYFGPGTRLTVT.

The rearrangement links TRBV6-5 to TRBJ2-3; 7 nucleotides line up with TRBD1. After removal of 10 bases from V and 2 bases from J, the junction contained 6 bases not matched to a gene. CDR3 size: 13 residues. CDR1 and CDR2 from the germline V gene are MNHEY and SVGAGI. The CDR3 is CATTGTVTDTQYF. The CDR3 DNA reads TGTGCCACTACGGGGACAGTCACAGATACGCAGTATTTT.

This sequence joins TRBV7-9 and TRBJ1-1; TRBD1 is a possible D gene (5 bases). Germline CDR1 and CDR2: SEHNR and FQNEAQ (reference sequence). The CDR3 runs 13 residues. Trimming left V 8 bases short and J 4 bases short, with 14 bases between. The CDR3 bases are TGTGCCAGCTTCCAGATCGGGGGCACTGAAGCTTTCTTT. Translation: CASFQIGGTEAFF.

The chain uses TRBV18 and TRBJ2-3, with 9 positions matching TRBD1. The V and J ends lost 5 bases and 2 bases, in that order; junction bases with no gene match: 5. The CDR3 is 15 amino acids. CDR1 and CDR2 (germline): KGHSH, LQKENI. The CDR3 nucleotides are TGTGCCAGCTCAGCGCGGGACAGGGACACAGATACGCAGTATTTT. Protein sequence: CASSARDRDTDTQYF.

J is TRBJ1-6 and V is TRBV5-5; tentatively, D is TRBD1 (5 bases). The germline V gene encodes CDR1 SGHKS and CDR2 YYEKEE (reference sequence). The germline V and J ends were trimmed by 0 bases and 10 bases, with 14 bases remaining between them. The CDR3 extends over 15 amino acids. The CDR3 reads CASSLVQGGRSPLHF. In DNA form, the CDR3 reads TGTGCCAGCAGCTTGGTCCAGGGCGGTAGATCACCCCTCCACTTT. The full variable domain, rest sourced from reference TRBV5-5 and TRBJ1-6, is DAGVTQSPTHLIKTRGQQVTLRCSPISGHKSVSWYQQVLGQGPQFIFQYYEKEERGRGNFPDRFSARQFPNYSSELNVNALLLGDSALYLCASSLVQGGRSPLHFGNGTRLTVT.

V is TRBV19 and J is TRBJ1-1; 11 positions match TRBD1. The CDR3 loop spans 15 amino acids. Germline V gene data show CDR1 as LNHDA and CDR2 as SQIVND (reference sequence). With V trimmed by 8 bases and J by 1 base, 6 bases remained unmatched. CDR3 coding DNA: TGTGCCAGTCTTCCAGGGACAGGGGGGAACACTGAAGCTTTCTTT. Its translation: CASLPGTGGNTEAFF.

The chain couples TRBV11-2 to TRBJ1-2; 8 positions agree with TRBD1. The CDR3 totals 17 residues. Germline assignment: CDR1 SGHAT and CDR2 FQNNGV. Trimming at V came to 4 bases and at J to 7 bases, leaving 17 bases not matched to a gene. The CDR3 sequence is CASSSLFRTGPEGGYTF. The DNA of the CDR3 is TGTGCCAGCAGCTCCCTGTTTCGGACAGGGCCTGAGGGTGGCTACACCTTC.

The chain employs TRBV7-9 and TRBJ2-1, with TRBD2 identical over 7 bases. This CDR3 contains 14 residues. Trimming removed 5 bases from V and 3 bases from J; junction bases left unmatched: 4. Germline CDR1 and CDR2: SEHNR and FQNEAQ (reference sequence). CDR3 nucleotide sequence: TGTGCCAGCAGCCCCGAGCGGGGCTACAATGAGCAGTTCTTC. As protein: CASSPERGYNEQFF. Complete variable domain (other parts from reference TRBV7-9 and TRBJ2-1): DTGVSQNPRHKITKRGQNVTFRCDPISEHNRLYWYRQTLGQGPEFLTYFQNEAQLEKSRLLSDRFSAERPKGSFSTLEIQRTEQGDSAMYLCASSPERGYNEQFFGPGTRLTVL.